This entry lists 24 T cell receptor beta chains sequenced from one sample in a study of cytomegalovirus exposure and HLA in healthy donors. Both 60 Vbeta primers and 13 Jbeta primers went into the PCR. TCRdb's copy holds only in-frame clones and misses some; the assay was immunoSEQ multiplex PCR. Counted here are some 100,000 clones, 65% to 85% occurring once; the ten biggest clones make up roughly 3.2%. Sequences were obtained from PBMCs. These receptor sequences come from a female donor in good health and CMV-seropositive.

This clone has only a few counts. The chain couples TRBV6-5 to TRBJ2-7; weak D call: TRBD1 (6 bases). V lost 2 bases, J lost 4 bases, and 12 bases lay in between. CDR1 is MNHEY, CDR2 SVGAGI, per germline. This CDR3 comprises 14 residues. DNA of the CDR3: TGTGCCAGCAGTTACGACAGGACCCGATACGAGCAGTACTTC. This codes for CASSYDRTRYEQYF.

J is TRBJ2-7 and V is TRBV5-1; 10 bases map to TRBD2. After removal of 4 bases from V and 4 bases from J, the junction contained 8 bases not matched to a gene. CDR1 and CDR2 (germline): SGHRS, YFSETQ. This CDR3 is built from 15 residues. This chain's CDR3 is CASSLGTSVQYEQYF. In nucleotides, the CDR3 is TGCGCCAGCAGCCTAGGGACTAGCGTCCAGTACGAGCAGTACTTC.

This chain links TRBV13 with TRBJ1-1, with D unclear. In germline, CDR1 is PRHDT, CDR2 FYEKMQ (reference sequence). V was trimmed by 3 bases and J by 6 bases, leaving 8 bases between them. This CDR3 region has 12 residues. DNA for the CDR3: TGTGCCAGCAGCTTCAGACGGGCTGAAGCTTTCTTT. Translation: CASSFRRAEAFF.

This clone was observed a handful of times. V is TRBV10-3 and J is TRBJ1-1; D ambiguous. V was trimmed by 2 bases and J by 5 bases, leaving 18 bases between them. This CDR3 has 16 residues. The germline V gene has CDR1 ENHRY and CDR2 SYGVKD. This CDR3 is CAISERLMTEETEAFF. Written as DNA, the CDR3 is TGTGCCATCAGTGAGCGTCTCATGACGGAGGAAACTGAAGCTTTCTTT.

The rearrangement links TRBV5-8 to TRBJ2-5; 9 positions agree with TRBD1. V lost 4 bases, J lost 4 bases, and 5 bases stayed unmatched. This CDR3 comprises 14 residues. The germline gives CDR1 SGHTS, CDR2 YDEGEE. The CDR3: CASSREDRGETQYF. The DNA for the CDR3 is TGTGCCAGCAGCCGAGAGGACAGGGGAGAGACCCAGTACTTC.

The CDR3 DNA sequence: TGTGCCAGTAGAAGGGAGGGCAATCAGCCCCAGCATTTT. It is translated as CASRREGNQPQHF. V usage is TRBV19 and J usage is TRBJ1-5; D remains ambiguous. Trimming stripped 6 bases from V and 2 bases from J, with 8 bases between. The CDR3 has 13 residues. The germline CDR1 and CDR2 sequences are LNHDA and SQIVND (reference sequence).

V usage is TRBV5-3 and J usage is TRBJ1-4; D is undetermined. TRBV5-3 is labeled an ORF, and its function is uncertain. Trimming left V 4 bases short and J 4 bases short, with 11 bases between. There are 14 residues in the CDR3. CDR3 sequence reads: CARSENELNEKLFF. CDR3 sequence (DNA): TGTGCCAGAAGCGAAAACGAACTTAATGAAAAACTGTTTTTT.

The rearrangement joins TRBV27 to TRBJ1-1; 9 nucleotides match TRBD1. V dropped 6 bases and J dropped 4; count of bases not matched to a gene: 3. The CDR3 is 13 residues long. From germline, CDR1 is MNHEY and CDR2 SMNVEV (reference sequence). This chain's CDR3 is CASSATGGTEAFF. In DNA form, the CDR3 reads TGTGCCAGCAGCGCGACAGGGGGCACTGAAGCTTTCTTT.

The gene calls are TRBV6-5 and TRBJ2-7; a weak D match, TRBD1 (5 bases). Trimming took off 0 bases at V and 2 bases at J, with 8 bases between the two ends. CDR3 length: 14 amino acids. Germline CDR1 reads MNHEY; CDR2 reads SVGAGI. The CDR3 nucleotides are TGTGCCAGCAGTTACTCTCAGGGAACCTACGAGCAGTACTTC. This encodes CASSYSQGTYEQYF.

The chain has TRBV5-5 and TRBJ2-5, with 8 bases fitting TRBD2. Trimming removed 2 bases from V and 5 bases from J; junction bases left unmatched: 2. The CDR3 sequence is 13 residues long. Germline CDR1 is SGHKS and CDR2 is YYEKEE (reference sequence). The CDR3 nucleotides are TGTGCCAGCAGCTTTTCTAGCGGGGAGACCCAGTACTTC. Protein product: CASSFSSGETQYF.

The V gene is TRBV28, the J gene TRBJ1-6, with 8 positions matching TRBD1. The CDR3 loop spans 13 amino acids. Germline values: CDR1 MDHEN, CDR2 SYDVKM. V shed 6 bases and J 11 bases; nucleotides not matched to a gene: 6. The CDR3 protein is CASRSGGLAPLHF. In nucleotides, the CDR3 is TGTGCCAGCAGATCAGGGGGCTTGGCACCCCTCCACTTT.

The count of this clone is one. This sequence joins TRBV7-3 and TRBJ1-2; perhaps TRBD1 as D (5 bases). The CDR3 is 15 amino acids. In germline, CDR1 is SGHTA, CDR2 FQGTGA. Trimming left V 0 bases short and J 8 bases short, with 16 bases between. The CDR3 here is CASSLTGGGGDGYTF. DNA for the CDR3: TGTGCCAGCAGCTTAACAGGCGGGGGAGGGGACGGCTACACCTTC.

CDR3 amino acids: CASSLAGSGELFF. DNA of the CDR3: TGTGCCAGCAGCTTAGCCGGGTCCGGGGAGCTGTTTTTT. This chain connects TRBV11-2 to TRBJ2-2; unclear D gene. Germline lookup yields CDR1 SGHAT and CDR2 FQNNGV. CDR3 length equals 13 residues. The V gene lost 1 base and the J gene lost 6 bases, with 6 bases spanning the gap.

This rearrangement joins TRBV29-1 to TRBJ2-3, with TRBD1 as a possible D gene (5 bases). V lost 4 bases to trimming and J lost 0 bases, with 14 bases between them. CDR3 length: 15 residues. CDR1 is SQVTM, CDR2 ANQGSEA, per germline. The CDR3 DNA reads TGCAGCGTTGGGGGCGGACCCACTAGCACAGATACGCAGTATTTT. Residues: CSVGGGPTSTDTQYF.

The chain uses TRBV29-1 and TRBJ2-1, with 16 nucleotides matching TRBD2. The V segment lost 6 bases and the J segment 6 bases; nucleotides outside the gene matches: 17. This CDR3 region has 19 residues. Germline V lookup: CDR1 SQVTM, CDR2 ANQGSEA. CDR3 bases: TGCAGCGTAAGGACAGATTTGGGGACTAGCGGGAGGGAATTCAATGAGCAGTTCTTC. As protein: CSVRTDLGTSGREFNEQFF.

The chain joins TRBV7-2 to TRBJ1-4, with unresolved D. Trimming took off 0 bases at V and 2 bases at J, with 19 bases between the two ends. The CDR3 consists of 19 residues. Germline lookup yields CDR1 SGHTA and CDR2 FQGNSA. CDR3 amino acids: CASSLALWGGGLTNEKLFF. Written as DNA, the CDR3 is TGTGCCAGCAGCTTAGCCCTTTGGGGAGGCGGGCTCACTAATGAAAAACTGTTTTTT.

This sequence joins TRBV11-2 and TRBJ1-2, with 7 bases aligning to TRBD1. Germline V gives CDR1 SGHAT, CDR2 FQNNGV. The junction had 10 bases not matched to a gene; V was cut back by 4 bases and J by 5 bases. The CDR3 runs 15 residues. CDR3 DNA sequence: TGTGCCAGCAGCTATTTCAGGGGGAAGGGGTATGGCTACACCTTC. It translates to CASSYFRGKGYGYTF.

The chain couples TRBV28 to TRBJ2-7; D not certain. The CDR3 extends over 12 amino acids. V lost 2 bases, J lost 4 bases, and 6 bases lay in between. Germline loops: CDR1 MDHEN, CDR2 SYDVKM. Here the CDR3 DNA reads TGTGCCAGCAGTTTAGCGCGGTACGAGCAGTACTTC. Encoded protein: CASSLARYEQYF.

V gene TRBV5-4 combines with J gene TRBJ2-1; 9 nucleotides line up with TRBD1. Germline lookup yields CDR1 SGHNT and CDR2 YYREEE (reference sequence). The CDR3 spans 15 residues. Losses at the gene ends were 6 bases for V and 2 bases for J; bases not matched to a gene: 6. The CDR3 reads CASNPGQGPYNEQFF. CDR3 nucleotides: TGTGCCAGCAACCCGGGACAGGGCCCCTACAATGAGCAGTTCTTC.

The rearrangement uses TRBV28 and TRBJ2-7; TRBD1 aligns across 7 bases. Trimming at V came to 6 bases and at J to 1 base, leaving 3 bases not matched to a gene. The CDR3 has 13 residues. Germline V gene lookup returns CDR1 MDHEN and CDR2 SYDVKM. In nucleotides, the CDR3 is TGTGCCAGCAGACAGGGGCGTTCCTACGAGCAGTACTTC. Its protein is CASRQGRSYEQYF.

The chain combines TRBV29-1 with TRBJ2-7; TRBD1 matches at 10 bases. CDR3 length: 14 amino acids. V trimming: 2 bases; J trimming: 5 bases; junction bases outside the gene matches: 6. In germline, CDR1 is SQVTM, CDR2 ANQGSEA. CDR3 sequence (DNA): TGCAGCGTTGAAAACCCGACAGGGGGCAACGAGCAGTACTTC. Encoded protein: CSVENPTGGNEQYF.

The rearrangement joins TRBV7-2 to TRBJ1-2, with TRBD1 matching over 7 bases. The CDR3 is 15 amino acids. J was trimmed by 4 bases and V by 5 bases; bases with no gene match: 10. The germline gives CDR1 SGHTA, CDR2 FQGNSA. CDR3: CASSPTPTGSYGYTF. The CDR3 bases are TGTGCCAGCAGCCCGACCCCGACAGGGAGCTATGGCTACACCTTC.

This rearrangement joins TRBV18 to TRBJ2-7, with D unresolved. Germline CDR1 is KGHSH and CDR2 is LQKENI. This CDR3 region has 14 residues. Trimming pared 2 bases from V and 2 bases from J, leaving 10 bases between. The CDR3 nucleotides read TGTGCCAGCTCACCAGGTGGCCATGCCTACGAGCAGTACTTC. Its protein product is CASSPGGHAYEQYF.

The rearrangement links TRBV4-2 to TRBJ2-7, with TRBD2 identical over 7 bases. V shed 0 bases and J 3 bases; nucleotides not matched to a gene: 8. CDR3 length equals 16 residues. CDR1 is LGHNA, CDR2 YNFKEQ, per germline. The CDR3 sequence: CASSQEVPGGNYEQYF. The CDR3 coding sequence is TGTGCCAGCAGCCAAGAAGTTCCGGGAGGTAACTACGAGCAGTACTTC.